This TCR beta chain is drawn from a study of CD4 T cells in relation to SARS-CoV-2 and coronaviruses. Whole-study context: Convalescent donors were aged roughly 21 to 75, with median approximately 39 years. Shared crossreactive spike epitopes were mapped to their HLA restriction.

Whole-study results and caveats: Compared with monoreactive clones, crossreactive clones showed significantly weaker SARS-CoV-2 expansion. This crossreactivity analysis covered spike protein alone, no other viral proteins.

The data were produced by immunoSEQ multiplex PCR, yet TCRdb's version contains in-frame clones alone and is incomplete. The sample gives 35,000 to 40,000 clones, 75% to 90% of which show up once; about 3% is in the top ten. As regards this clone: Its antigen remains unknown.

Sample: memory CD4+ T cells from PBMCs. This sequence was found in an adult with COVID-19.

CDR3 residues: CASSQRPLGPDTQYF. In DNA form, the CDR3 reads TGTGCCAGCAGCCAGCGCCCCTTGGGGCCAGATACGCAGTATTTT. This sequence joins TRBV14 and TRBJ2-3; tentative D call: TRBD1 (5 bases). Trimming took off 3 bases at V and 4 bases at J, with 14 bases between the two ends. The CDR3 contains 15 residues. Per germline, CDR1 SGHDN and CDR2 FVKESK. The whole variable domain, filled in from reference TRBV14 and TRBJ2-3, reads EAGVTQFPSHSVIEKGQTVTLRCDPISGHDNLYWYRRVMGKEIKFLLHFVKESKQDESGMPNNRFLAERTGGTYSTLKVQPAELEDSGVYFCASSQRPLGPDTQYFGPGTRLTVL.